These 5 T cell receptor beta chains share one sample of origin, sequenced in a study of blood T cell repertoires in COVID-19. TCRdb keeps only in-frame clones here, not all; method: immunoSEQ multiplex PCR. Found here are hundreds of thousands of clones, 85% to 90% of them singletons; the top ten hold under 1.5%. Source material: peripheral blood. These receptors were collected from a man older than 75 with acute or convalescent COVID-19.

This chain uses TRBV28 with TRBJ1-5; TRBD1 matches at 9 bases. Germline CDR1 reads MDHEN; CDR2 reads SYDVKM. V lost 5 bases, J lost 4 bases, and 6 bases stayed unmatched. The CDR3 length is 15 residues. The CDR3 region is CASSKQGAENQPQHF. For the CDR3, the DNA is TGTGCCAGCAGTAAACAGGGGGCGGAGAATCAGCCCCAGCATTTT.

V is TRBV6-2 or TRBV6-3 and J is TRBJ1-2, with D unresolved. CDR3 length equals 14 residues. CDR1 and CDR2 from the germline V gene are MNHEY and SVGEGT. The V and J ends lost 7 bases and 0 bases respectively, with 12 bases between them. The CDR3 here is CASTPRLTNYGYTF. For the CDR3, the DNA is TGTGCCAGCACCCCACGACTTACTAACTATGGCTACACCTTC.

The CDR3 protein is CASRATVTQAFF. The CDR3 DNA follows: TGTGCCAGCAGAGCGACAGTAACCCAAGCTTTCTTT. The chain links TRBV6-5 to TRBJ1-1; D might be TRBD1 (5 bases). Germline V lookup: CDR1 MNHEY, CDR2 SVGAGI. The CDR3 is 12 amino acids. Trimming shortened V by 6 bases and J by 9 bases, and 14 bases separated the two germline ends.

This clone occurred once. A read error may account for a junction end that differs from germline. This chain joins TRBV7-7 and TRBJ2-7, with 10 bases fitting TRBD1. This CDR3 region has 15 residues. CDR1 is SSHAT, CDR2 FNYEAQ, per germline (reference sequence). The CDR3 sequence is CASSLGTGVSYEQYF. In DNA, the CDR3 is TGTGCTAGCAGCTTAGGGACAGGGGTCTCCTACGAGCAGTACTTC.

This rearrangement joins TRBV4-1 to TRBJ2-7; 9 bases map to TRBD2. The junction had 16 bases not matched to a gene; V was cut back by 0 bases and J by 4 bases. The CDR3 sequence is 19 residues long. Germline assignment: CDR1 MGHRA and CDR2 YSYEKL. CDR3 loop: CASSQDPSGGPVLVYEQYF. CDR3 DNA sequence: TGCGCCAGCAGCCAAGATCCCAGCGGGGGGCCGGTTTTAGTATACGAGCAGTACTTC.